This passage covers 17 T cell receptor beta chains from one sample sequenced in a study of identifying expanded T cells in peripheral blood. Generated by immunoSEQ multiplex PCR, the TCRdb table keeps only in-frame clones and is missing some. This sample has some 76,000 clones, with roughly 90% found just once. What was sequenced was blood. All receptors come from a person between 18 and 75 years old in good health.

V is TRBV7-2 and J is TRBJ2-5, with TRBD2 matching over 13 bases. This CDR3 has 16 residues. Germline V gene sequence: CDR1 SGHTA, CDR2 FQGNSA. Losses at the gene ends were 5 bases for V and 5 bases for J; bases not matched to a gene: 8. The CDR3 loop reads CASSPRTSGSVETQYF. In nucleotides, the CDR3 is TGTGCCAGCAGCCCGAGGACTAGCGGGAGCGTCGAGACCCAGTACTTC.

The CDR3: CASSIRAGGSTASTDTQYF. The CDR3 DNA sequence: TGTGCCAGCAGCATCAGAGCGGGGGGGAGTACAGCTAGCACAGATACGCAGTATTTT. The V call is TRBV7-2, the J call TRBJ2-3; 10 bases match TRBD2. The junction had 14 bases not matched to a gene; V was cut back by 5 bases and J by 0 bases. Germline assignment: CDR1 SGHTA and CDR2 FQGNSA. The CDR3 length is 19 residues.

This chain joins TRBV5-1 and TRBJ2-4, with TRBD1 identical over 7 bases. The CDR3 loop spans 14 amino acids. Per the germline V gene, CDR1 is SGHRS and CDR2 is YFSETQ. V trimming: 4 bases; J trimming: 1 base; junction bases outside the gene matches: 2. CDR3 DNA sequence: TGCGCCAGCAGCGAACAGGGGGCCAAAAACATTCAGTACTTC. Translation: CASSEQGAKNIQYF.

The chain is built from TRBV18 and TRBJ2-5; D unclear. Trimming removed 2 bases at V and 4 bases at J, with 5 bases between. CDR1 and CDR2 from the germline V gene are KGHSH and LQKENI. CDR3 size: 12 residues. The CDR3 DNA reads TGTGCCAGCTCACCATTGGGAGAGACCCAGTACTTC. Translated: CASSPLGETQYF.

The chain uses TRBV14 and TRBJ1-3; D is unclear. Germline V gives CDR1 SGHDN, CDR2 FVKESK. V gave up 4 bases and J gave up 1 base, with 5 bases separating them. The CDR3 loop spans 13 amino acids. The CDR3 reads CASSLPSGNTIYF. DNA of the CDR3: TGTGCCAGCAGCCTCCCTTCTGGAAACACCATATATTTT.

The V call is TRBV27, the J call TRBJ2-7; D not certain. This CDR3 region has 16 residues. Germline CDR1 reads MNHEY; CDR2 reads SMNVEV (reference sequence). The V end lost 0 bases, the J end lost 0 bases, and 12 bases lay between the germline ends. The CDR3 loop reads CASSLSARRSSYEQYF. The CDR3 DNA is TGTGCCAGCAGTTTATCCGCGCGGCGGAGCTCCTACGAGCAGTACTTC.

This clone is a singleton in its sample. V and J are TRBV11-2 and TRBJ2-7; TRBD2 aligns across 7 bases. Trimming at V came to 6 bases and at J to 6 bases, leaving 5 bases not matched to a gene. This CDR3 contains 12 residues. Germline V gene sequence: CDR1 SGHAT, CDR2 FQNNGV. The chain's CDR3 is CASSYTSAEQYF. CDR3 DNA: TGTGCCAGCAGTTATACTAGCGCCGAGCAGTACTTC.

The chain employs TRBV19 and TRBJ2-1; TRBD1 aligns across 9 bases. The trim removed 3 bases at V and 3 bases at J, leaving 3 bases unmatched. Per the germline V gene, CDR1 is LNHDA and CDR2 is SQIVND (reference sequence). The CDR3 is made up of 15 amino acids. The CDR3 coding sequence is TGTGCCAGTAGTATCCTGGGACAGGGCTACAATGAGCAGTTCTTC. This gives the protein CASSILGQGYNEQFF.

The CDR3 is CSVENTAYNEQFF. The CDR3 nucleotides are TGCAGCGTTGAAAATACGGCTTACAATGAGCAGTTCTTC. The chain has TRBV29-1 and TRBJ2-1, with D uncertain. Deletions cut 2 bases from V and 4 bases from J, with 9 bases between. Germline V CDR1 and CDR2: SQVTM, ANQGSEA. The CDR3 is made up of 13 amino acids.

The CDR3 region is CASSLGQGKQPQHF. CDR3 DNA sequence: TGTGCCAGCAGTTTAGGACAGGGGAAGCAGCCCCAGCATTTT. This sequence joins TRBV27 and TRBJ1-5; 9 bases are shared with TRBD1. The CDR3 loop spans 14 amino acids. Germline CDR1 reads MNHEY; CDR2 reads SMNVEV (reference sequence). With V trimmed by 2 bases and J by 7 bases, 3 bases remained unmatched.

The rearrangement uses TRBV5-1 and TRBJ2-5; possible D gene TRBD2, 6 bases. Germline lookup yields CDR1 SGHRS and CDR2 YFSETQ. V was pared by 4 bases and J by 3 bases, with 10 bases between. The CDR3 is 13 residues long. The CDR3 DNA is TGCGCCAGCAGCCCCGGGAGCGAAGAGACCCAGTACTTC. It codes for CASSPGSEETQYF.

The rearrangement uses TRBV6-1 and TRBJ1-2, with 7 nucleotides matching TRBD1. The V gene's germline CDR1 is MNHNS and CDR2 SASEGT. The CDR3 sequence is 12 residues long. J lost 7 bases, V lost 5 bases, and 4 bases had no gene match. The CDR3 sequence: CASSPTGAGYTF. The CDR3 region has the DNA TGTGCCAGCAGTCCCACAGGGGCTGGCTACACCTTC.

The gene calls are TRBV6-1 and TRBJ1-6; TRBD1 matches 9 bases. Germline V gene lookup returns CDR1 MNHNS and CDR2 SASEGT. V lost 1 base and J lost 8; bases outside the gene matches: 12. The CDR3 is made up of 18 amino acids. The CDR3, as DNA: TGTGCCAGCAGTGAAGGCCGGGACAGGGCGTCCCCCCATTCACCCCTCCACTTT. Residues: CASSEGRDRASPHSPLHF.

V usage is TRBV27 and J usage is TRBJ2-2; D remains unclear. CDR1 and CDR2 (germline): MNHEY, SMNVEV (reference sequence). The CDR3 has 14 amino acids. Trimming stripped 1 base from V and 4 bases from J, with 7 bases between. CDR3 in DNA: TGTGCCAGCAGTTTATATCCCTCCACCGGGGAGCTGTTTTTT. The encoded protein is CASSLYPSTGELFF.

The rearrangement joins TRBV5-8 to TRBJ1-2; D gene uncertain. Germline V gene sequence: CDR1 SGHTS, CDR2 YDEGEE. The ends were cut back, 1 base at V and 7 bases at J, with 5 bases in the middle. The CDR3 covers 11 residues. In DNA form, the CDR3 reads TGTGCCAGCAGCTTGCGTTTTGGCTACACCTTC. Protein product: CASSLRFGYTF.

The CDR3 DNA is TGCGCCAGCGGGGAATTCAGCGGGGGGGCCATAGAGACCCAGTACTTC. Protein product: CASGEFSGGAIETQYF. This chain joins TRBV5-1 and TRBJ2-5, with 10 bases lining up with TRBD2. With V trimmed by 7 bases and J by 4 bases, 13 bases remained unmatched. The CDR3 sequence is 16 residues long. CDR1 and CDR2 (germline): SGHRS, YFSETQ.

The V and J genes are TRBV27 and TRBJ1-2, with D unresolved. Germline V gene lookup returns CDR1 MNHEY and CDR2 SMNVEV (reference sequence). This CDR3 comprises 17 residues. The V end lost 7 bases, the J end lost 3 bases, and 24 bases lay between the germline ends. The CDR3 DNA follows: TGTGCCAGCATTTATCCTCATCTCGGACGTCGGGACTATGGCTACACCTTC. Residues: CASIYPHLGRRDYGYTF.